The clone carrying this TCR beta chain was counted between two and nine times. Its specificity is not known. Healthy bone marrow donors made up the cohort. V shed 2 bases and J shed 4 bases, with 9 bases lying between them. The germline CDR1 and CDR2 sequences are WSHSY and SAAADI. This CDR3 comprises 14 residues. The data derive from a study of cytomegalovirus exposure and HLA in healthy donors. General study points: Most of the CMV-associated TCR beta chains (in a later analysis) appeared to be HLA-restricted.

It was with 60 Vbeta and 13 Jbeta primers that the PCR ran. The assay was immunoSEQ multiplex PCR, and TCRdb's table has in-frame clones only and misses some. This table has about 150,000 clones, approximately 72% appearing once. The specimen was PBMCs. The chain employs TRBV10-2 and TRBJ2-1, with a tentative D call TRBD1 (6 bases). The receptor's source is a young man in good health and CMV-seronegative. In DNA form, the CDR3 reads TGCGCCAGCAGTGAGAGGGACACATACAATGAGCAGTTCTTC. This sequence encodes CASSERDTYNEQFF.